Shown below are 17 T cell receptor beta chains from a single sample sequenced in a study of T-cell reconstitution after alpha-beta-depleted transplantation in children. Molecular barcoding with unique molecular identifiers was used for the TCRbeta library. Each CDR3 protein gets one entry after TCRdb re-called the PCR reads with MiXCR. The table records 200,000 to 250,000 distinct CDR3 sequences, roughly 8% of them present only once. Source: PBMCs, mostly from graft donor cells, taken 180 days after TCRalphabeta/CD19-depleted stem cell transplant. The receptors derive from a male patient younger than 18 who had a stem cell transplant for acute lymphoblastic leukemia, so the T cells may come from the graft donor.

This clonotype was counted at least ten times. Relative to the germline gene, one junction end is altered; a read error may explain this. CDR3 nucleotides: TGTGCCAGCAGCCAAGCCCTGGGACAGCCATCTTCTGGAAAAACCATATATTTT. Translating gives CASSQALGQPSSGKTIYF. This chain links TRBV3-1 with TRBJ1-3, with 7 nucleotides matching TRBD1. Germline loops: CDR1 LGHDT, CDR2 YNNKEL (reference sequence). The CDR3 runs 18 residues.

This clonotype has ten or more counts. This CDR3 reads CASSFQSQGARTDTQYF. CDR3 in DNA: TGTGCCAGCAGTTTTCAGTCGCAGGGGGCGAGGACAGATACGCAGTATTTT. The V and J genes are TRBV28 and TRBJ2-3; 8 bases are shared with TRBD1. The CDR3 spans 17 residues. The ends lost 3 bases at V and 3 bases at J; junction bases unmatched: 11. Germline V gene data show CDR1 as MDHEN and CDR2 as SYDVKM.

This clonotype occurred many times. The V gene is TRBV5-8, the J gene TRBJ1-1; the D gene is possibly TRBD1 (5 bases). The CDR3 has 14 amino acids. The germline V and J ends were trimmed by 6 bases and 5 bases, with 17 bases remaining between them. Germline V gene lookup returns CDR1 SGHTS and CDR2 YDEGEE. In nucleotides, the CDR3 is TGTGCCAGCACCCCCAGGGAGGGATTAACTGAAGCTTTCTTT. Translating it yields CASTPREGLTEAFF.

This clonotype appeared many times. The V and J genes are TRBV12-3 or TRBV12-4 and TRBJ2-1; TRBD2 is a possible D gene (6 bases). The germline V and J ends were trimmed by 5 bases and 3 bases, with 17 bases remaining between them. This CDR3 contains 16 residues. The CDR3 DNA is TGTGCCAGCAGTGTCCGCCGGGACTCCATCTACAATGAGCAGTTCTTC. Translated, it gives CASSVRRDSIYNEQFF.

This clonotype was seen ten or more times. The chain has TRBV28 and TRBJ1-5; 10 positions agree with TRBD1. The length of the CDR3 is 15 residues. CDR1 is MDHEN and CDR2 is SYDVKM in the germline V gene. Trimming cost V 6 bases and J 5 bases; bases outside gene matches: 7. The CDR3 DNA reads TGTGCCAGCAGACGGGACAGGGGTGTTCATCAGCCCCAGCATTTT. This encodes CASRRDRGVHQPQHF.

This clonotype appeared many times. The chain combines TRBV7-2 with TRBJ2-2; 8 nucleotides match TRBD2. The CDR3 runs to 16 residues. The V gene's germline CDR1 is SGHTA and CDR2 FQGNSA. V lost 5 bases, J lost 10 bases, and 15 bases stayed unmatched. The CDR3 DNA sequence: TGTGCCAGCAGCACCAGACTAGCGTATGAACAGAAGGAGCTGTTTTTT. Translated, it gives CASSTRLAYEQKELFF.

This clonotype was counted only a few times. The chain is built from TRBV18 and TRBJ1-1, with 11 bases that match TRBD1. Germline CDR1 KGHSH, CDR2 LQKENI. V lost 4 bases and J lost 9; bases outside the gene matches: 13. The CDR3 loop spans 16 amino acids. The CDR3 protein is CASSRKLRTGGGQAFF. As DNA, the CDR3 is TGTGCCAGCTCACGCAAATTAAGGACAGGGGGCGGCCAAGCTTTCTTT.

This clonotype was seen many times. The CDR3 loop reads CASSATGWVYF. CDR3 coding DNA: TGTGCCAGCAGTGCCACAGGGTGGGTGTACTTC. V usage is TRBV12-3 or TRBV12-4 and J usage is TRBJ2-5; D is possibly TRBD1 (6 bases). Trimming cost V 5 bases and J 13 bases, with 14 bases left between them. The CDR3 contains 11 residues.

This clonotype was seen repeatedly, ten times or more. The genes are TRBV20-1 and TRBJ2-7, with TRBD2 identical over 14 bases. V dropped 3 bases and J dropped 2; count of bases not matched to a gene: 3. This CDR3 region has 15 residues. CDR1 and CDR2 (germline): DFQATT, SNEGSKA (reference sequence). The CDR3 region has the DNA TGCAGTGCTAGGGGACTAGCGGGAGTCGCCTACGAGCAGTACTTC. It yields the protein CSARGLAGVAYEQYF.

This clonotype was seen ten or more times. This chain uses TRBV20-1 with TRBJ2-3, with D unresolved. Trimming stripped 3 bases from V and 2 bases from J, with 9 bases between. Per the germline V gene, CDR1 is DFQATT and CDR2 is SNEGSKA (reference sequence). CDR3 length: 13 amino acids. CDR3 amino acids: CSARDGITDTQYF. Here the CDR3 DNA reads TGCAGTGCTAGGGATGGGATCACAGATACGCAGTATTTT.

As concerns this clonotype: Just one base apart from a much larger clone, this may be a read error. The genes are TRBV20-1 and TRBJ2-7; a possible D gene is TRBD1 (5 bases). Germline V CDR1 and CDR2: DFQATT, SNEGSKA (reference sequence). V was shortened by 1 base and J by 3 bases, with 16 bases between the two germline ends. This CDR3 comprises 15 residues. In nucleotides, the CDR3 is TGCAGTGCTAGAGCGCCGGAAGGGGTCGGCTACGAGCAGTACTTC. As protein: CSARAPEGVGYEQYF.

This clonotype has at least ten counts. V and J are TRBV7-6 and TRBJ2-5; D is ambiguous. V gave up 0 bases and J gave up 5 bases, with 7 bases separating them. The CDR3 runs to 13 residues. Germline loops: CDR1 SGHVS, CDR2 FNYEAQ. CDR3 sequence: CASSLALRETQYF. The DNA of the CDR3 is TGTGCCAGCAGCTTAGCGCTACGGGAGACCCAGTACTTC.

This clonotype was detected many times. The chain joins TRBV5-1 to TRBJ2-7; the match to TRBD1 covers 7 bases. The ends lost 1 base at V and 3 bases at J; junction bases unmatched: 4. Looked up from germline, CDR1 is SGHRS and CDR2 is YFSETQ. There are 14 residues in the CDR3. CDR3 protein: CASSLTTGFYEQYF. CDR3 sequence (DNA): TGCGCCAGCAGCTTGACGACAGGGTTCTACGAGCAGTACTTC.

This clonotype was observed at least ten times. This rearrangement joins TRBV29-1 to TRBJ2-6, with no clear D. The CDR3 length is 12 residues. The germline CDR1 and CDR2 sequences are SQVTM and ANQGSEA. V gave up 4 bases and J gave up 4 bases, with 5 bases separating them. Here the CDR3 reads CSVGSGANVLTF. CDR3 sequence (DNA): TGCAGCGTTGGGTCGGGGGCCAACGTCCTGACTTTC.

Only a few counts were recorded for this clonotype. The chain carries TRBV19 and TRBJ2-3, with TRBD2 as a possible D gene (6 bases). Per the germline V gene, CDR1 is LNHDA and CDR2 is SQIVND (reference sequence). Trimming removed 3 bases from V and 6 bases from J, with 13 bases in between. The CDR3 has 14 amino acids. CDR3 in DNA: TGTGCCAGTAGTATGGGGTGGAGGGACGATACGCAGTATTTT. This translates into CASSMGWRDDTQYF.

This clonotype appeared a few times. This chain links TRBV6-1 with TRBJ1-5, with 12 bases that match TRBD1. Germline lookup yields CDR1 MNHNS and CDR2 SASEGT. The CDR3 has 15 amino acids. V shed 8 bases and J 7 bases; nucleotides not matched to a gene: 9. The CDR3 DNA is TGTGCCAGCGCGCCGGGACAGGGGGCGTTCCAGCCCCAGCATTTT. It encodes CASAPGQGAFQPQHF.

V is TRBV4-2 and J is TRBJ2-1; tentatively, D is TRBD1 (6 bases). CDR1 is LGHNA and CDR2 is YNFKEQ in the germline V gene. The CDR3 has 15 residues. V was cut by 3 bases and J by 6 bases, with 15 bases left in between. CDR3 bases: TGTGCCAGCAGCCAGACAGGATCCGGTAGCAATGAGCAGTTCTTC. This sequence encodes CASSQTGSGSNEQFF.